This T cell receptor beta chain was documented in a study of spatial heterogeneity in lung cancer. Study conclusions and caveats: Intratumoral expanded alpha and beta TCR counts were found to track tumor mutation counts.

The study tagged each TCR cDNA molecule with a unique molecular identifier. TCRdb passed the 5' RACE reads through MiXCR, listing each CDR3 protein once. Of nearly 3,000 distinct CDR3 sequences in the sample, approximately 7% were seen once. Trimming stripped 0 bases from V and 5 bases from J, with 5 bases between. The germline V gene has CDR1 SGHDN and CDR2 FVKESK. This CDR3 spans 13 amino acids. Time point indicated: sample taken at primary tumor resection. Whole RNA, isolated from tumor, nontumor lung or frozen PBMC, was sequenced without prior sorting. This clonotype is medium-sized. Its antigen is as yet unknown.

This TCR derives from a female donor with early-stage non-small cell lung cancer. The source was lung tumor tissue, collected at surgery. The J gene is TRBJ1-5, the V gene TRBV14; D call uncertain. CDR3 protein: CASSQDIYQPQHF. In DNA form, the CDR3 reads TGTGCCAGCAGCCAAGACATCTATCAGCCCCAGCATTTT. Full variable domain (remainder filled in from reference TRBV14 and TRBJ1-5): EAGVTQFPSHSVIEKGQTVTLRCDPISGHDNLYWYRRVMGKEIKFLLHFVKESKQDESGMPNNRFLAERTGGTYSTLKVQPAELEDSGVYFCASSQDIYQPQHFGDGTRLSIL.